This T cell receptor beta chain emerged from a study of shared clonotypes between healthy human individuals. Germline V gene lookup returns CDR1 SEHNR and CDR2 FQNEAQ (reference sequence). The CDR3 spans 13 residues. V dropped 6 bases and J dropped 4 bases, with 13 bases sitting between them. A deep-level run was used for the assay. The data were produced by immunoSEQ multiplex PCR, yet TCRdb's version contains in-frame clones alone and is incomplete. The sample lists hundreds of thousands of clones, around 86% occurring once. The sequenced sample consisted of memory CD8+ T cells sorted from blood. Subset denoted: CD45RO+ cells pooled with CCR7-negative TemRA cells. This chain connects TRBV7-9 to TRBJ2-7; maybe TRBD1 (5 bases). This TCR was recovered from a man aged 18 to 35 in good health. CDR3 bases: TGTGCCAGCAGTTTCGACAGCAGGTACGAGCAGTACTTC. Amino acid sequence: CASSFDSRYEQYF.